The 31 T cell receptor beta chains below were found in one sample sequenced in a study of T-cell reconstitution after alpha-beta-depleted transplantation in children. A library of TCRbeta sequences, prepared with unique molecular identifiers, was generated. TCRdb analysed the PCR reads with MiXCR anew, one entry per CDR3 protein. The sample has some 200,000 distinct CDR3 sequences; 7.5% to 9.5% are singletons. The starting material was PBMCs, mostly from graft donor cells, obtained 360 days after TCRalphabeta/CD19-depleted stem cell transplant. The receptors come from a male patient under 10 years old who had a stem cell transplant for acute myeloid leukemia, so the T cells may come from the graft donor.

This clonotype was recorded many times. The gene calls are TRBV5-6 and TRBJ2-7; tentatively, D is TRBD1 (5 bases). Germline V lookup: CDR1 SGHDT, CDR2 YYEEEE. The CDR3 consists of 13 residues. V lost 0 bases and J lost 2, with 6 bases in between. The CDR3 region has the DNA TGTGCCAGCAGCTTGGACAGGACCTACGAGCAGTACTTC. It codes for CASSLDRTYEQYF.

This clonotype was detected many times. The chain combines TRBV10-3 with TRBJ2-1, with TRBD1 matching over 7 bases. From germline, CDR1 is ENHRY and CDR2 SYGVKD. The CDR3 consists of 15 residues. V was pared by 4 bases and J by 8 bases, with 11 bases of the junction left unmatched. The DNA of the CDR3 is TGTGCCATCAGTGCTCAGACAGGGAAGTTAGATGAGCAGTTCTTC. Amino acids: CAISAQTGKLDEQFF.

This clonotype was seen only a few times. The chain employs TRBV21-1 and TRBJ2-7; TRBD1 was called by the table and not checked on the DNA. TRBV21-1 is annotated as a pseudogene. The CDR3 extends over 18 amino acids. CDR3 loop: CASSKRSREGRASYEQYV. The CDR3 coding sequence is TGTGCCAGCAGCAAAAGGAGCAGGGAAGGTCGCGCGTCCTACGAGCAGTACGTC.

This clonotype was detected ten times or more. The J gene is TRBJ2-7, the V gene TRBV10-3, with D perhaps TRBD1 or TRBD2 (5 bases each). Germline V gives CDR1 ENHRY, CDR2 SYGVKD. The length of the CDR3 is 12 residues. The V end lost 4 bases, the J end lost 5 bases, and 9 bases lay between the germline ends. This chain's CDR3 is CAISGQGHEQYF. The DNA of the CDR3 is TGTGCCATCAGTGGTCAGGGACACGAGCAGTACTTC.

A note on this clonotype: One end of the junction does not line up with germline, which may come from a read error. V and J are TRBV20-1 and TRBJ1-5; D uncertain. Germline V lookup: CDR1 DFQATT, CDR2 SNEGSKA (reference sequence). This CDR3 comprises 16 residues. This CDR3 is CSARDLVGDTDQTQHF. For the CDR3, the DNA is TGCAGTGCTAGAGACCTGGTGGGAGACACAGATCAGACCCAGCATTTT.

The rearrangement links TRBV7-3 to TRBJ2-1, with a possible D match to TRBD1 (5 bases). V was shortened by 5 bases and J by 6 bases, with 14 bases between the two germline ends. The CDR3 extends over 14 amino acids. Per germline, CDR1 SGHTA and CDR2 FQGTGA. CDR3 loop: CASSPIGHPNEQFF. The CDR3, as DNA: TGTGCCAGCAGCCCCATAGGACACCCCAATGAGCAGTTCTTC.

This clonotype occurred many times. The gene calls are TRBV5-1 and TRBJ2-2; the match to TRBD2 covers 11 bases. Trimming took 4 bases from V and 7 from J; bases not matched to a gene: 12. Per germline, CDR1 SGHRS and CDR2 YFSETQ. The CDR3 contains 17 residues. CDR3 amino acids: CASSGTSGGVINGELFF. The CDR3 coding sequence is TGCGCCAGCAGCGGAACTAGCGGGGGAGTCATTAACGGGGAGCTGTTTTTT.

With regard to this clonotype: A read error may account for a junction end that differs from germline. The chain carries TRBV5-1 and TRBJ2-1; 7 bases are a match to TRBD1. The CDR3 extends over 15 amino acids. Germline values: CDR1 SGHRS, CDR2 YFSETQ. CDR3 in DNA: TGCGCCAGCAGCTCTGTAGGACAGGACCACAAGGAGCAGTTCTTC. Its translation is CASSSVGQDHKEQFF.

This clonotype appeared a few times. The J gene is TRBJ2-1, the V gene TRBV25-1; 10 nucleotides align to TRBD2. V was clipped by 7 bases and J by 12 bases; unmatched bases: 18. CDR1 and CDR2 (germline): MGHDK, SYGVNS. The CDR3 runs 16 residues. The CDR3 nucleotides are TGTGCCAGCACGCCAAACCTCTCGAGCGGGGGGGGCGGGCAGTTCTTC. It codes for CASTPNLSSGGGGQFF.

On this clonotype itself: A much larger clone differs from this one at a single base, so this may be a read error. The conserved closing phenylalanine or tryptophan is absent in this CDR3, likely reflecting a read error. The CDR3 region is CASSSLLGKGYEQYY. The CDR3 region has the DNA TGTGCCAGCAGTTCCCTCCTCGGGAAGGGCTACGAGCAGTACTAC. The chain links TRBV6-5 to TRBJ2-7; D might be TRBD2 (5 bases). Trimming stripped 4 bases from V and 3 bases from J, with 16 bases between. Germline CDR1 reads MNHEY; CDR2 reads SVGAGI. The CDR3 totals 15 residues.

This chain joins TRBV18 and TRBJ1-1, with TRBD1 identical over 9 bases. The CDR3 is 16 amino acids. Germline-derived CDR1 and CDR2 are KGHSH and LQKENI. Germline trimming cut 3 bases from V and 3 bases from J; bases unmatched to any gene: 8. The DNA for the CDR3 is TGTGCCAGCTCACCCCACAGGGGGCCAAAGGACACTGAAGCTTTCTTT. Encoded protein: CASSPHRGPKDTEAFF.

The CDR3 protein is CSVNRDRGITDTQYF. The CDR3 DNA is TGCAGTGTAAACCGGGACAGGGGGATTACAGATACGCAGTATTTT. This chain connects TRBV20-1 to TRBJ2-3; 11 nucleotides agree with TRBD1. The CDR3 runs 15 residues. J gave up 3 bases and V 7 bases, and 9 bases lay outside the gene matches. The germline gives CDR1 DFQATT, CDR2 SNEGSKA (reference sequence).

This clonotype has just a few counts. The rearrangement links TRBV7-3 to TRBJ1-6; 10 nucleotides agree with TRBD1. Germline lookup yields CDR1 SGHTA and CDR2 FQGTGA. The CDR3 is 15 amino acids. The V segment lost 5 bases and the J segment 7 bases; nucleotides outside the gene matches: 5. Here the CDR3 reads CASSVGTGDNSPLHF. In DNA form, the CDR3 reads TGTGCCAGCAGCGTGGGGACAGGGGACAATTCACCCCTCCACTTT.

This clonotype came up many times. DNA of the CDR3: TGTGCCAGCAGTTCGCCGGGGGAAGAGACCCAGTACTTC. It yields the protein CASSSPGEETQYF. This rearrangement joins TRBV12-3 or TRBV12-4 to TRBJ2-5, with D perhaps TRBD2 (6 bases). There are 13 residues in the CDR3. V was cut by 4 bases and J by 3 bases, with 9 bases left in between.

Concerning this clonotype: Just one base apart from a much larger clone, this may be a read error. A read error is likely, as this CDR3 ends without the conserved phenylalanine or tryptophan. This sequence joins TRBV4-1 and TRBJ2-2; no definite D call. From germline, CDR1 is MGHRA and CDR2 YSYEKL. The CDR3 runs 16 residues. V was shortened by 0 bases and J by 0 bases, with 8 bases between the two germline ends. The CDR3 loop reads CASSQDTLPNTGELFV. DNA of the CDR3: TGCGCCAGCAGCCAAGATACTCTCCCGAACACCGGGGAGCTGTTTGTT.

This clonotype has just a few counts. The rearrangement joins TRBV14 to TRBJ2-3, with 10 bases identical to TRBD2. The V gene's germline CDR1 is SGHDN and CDR2 FVKESK. J lost 7 bases, V lost 3 bases, and 10 bases had no gene match. The CDR3 loop spans 16 amino acids. CDR3 region: CASSHLASGGQYTQYF. The DNA of the CDR3 is TGTGCCAGCAGCCATCTCGCTAGCGGGGGTCAATATACGCAGTATTTT.

This clonotype was counted a few times. V is TRBV12-3 or TRBV12-4 and J is TRBJ2-5; unclear D gene. The CDR3 consists of 13 residues. Trimming left V 2 bases short and J 5 bases short, with 9 bases between. In DNA form, the CDR3 reads TGTGCCAGCAGTTTAACAGCGCCCGAGACCCAGTACTTC. Encoded protein: CASSLTAPETQYF.

This clonotype appeared a few times. The V and J genes are TRBV4-3 and TRBJ2-5, with a weak D call TRBD1 (6 bases). CDR3 length equals 17 residues. The germline CDR1 and CDR2 sequences are LGHNA and YSLEER. V lost 0 bases and J 4 bases, leaving 18 bases between the germline ends. CDR3 sequence: CASSQDRLQGLIETQYF. The CDR3 nucleotides are TGCGCCAGCAGCCAAGATCGGCTACAGGGTCTGATAGAGACCCAGTACTTC.

Only a few counts were recorded for this clonotype. The rearrangement joins TRBV25-1 to TRBJ2-5; no reliable D call. The CDR3 consists of 14 residues. Germline V gene sequence: CDR1 MGHDK, CDR2 SYGVNS. V lost 1 base to trimming and J lost 4 bases, with 10 bases between them. The CDR3, as DNA: TGTGCCAGCAGTGAATTGGGTCTCATAGAGACCCAGTACTTC. This gives the protein CASSELGLIETQYF. The full variable domain, rest sourced from reference TRBV25-1 and TRBJ2-5, is EADIYQTPRYLVIGTGKKITLECSQTMGHDKMYWYQQDPGMELHLIHYSYGVNSTEKGDLSSESTVSRIRTEHFPLTLESARPSHTSQYLCASSELGLIETQYFGPGTRLLVL.

This clonotype was counted many times. V gene TRBV20-1 combines with J gene TRBJ2-1; 8 bases map to TRBD2. Germline V gene lookup returns CDR1 DFQATT and CDR2 SNEGSKA (reference sequence). This CDR3 has 13 residues. V lost 3 bases, J lost 6 bases, and 4 bases stayed unmatched. CDR3 residues: CSASETSVNEQFF. In DNA, the CDR3 is TGCAGTGCTAGCGAGACTAGCGTCAATGAGCAGTTCTTC.

This clonotype was counted only a few times. CDR3: CSAARLDEQYV. The DNA of the CDR3 is TGCAGTGCTGCTAGGTTGGACGAGCAGTACGTC. V is TRBV20-1 and J is TRBJ2-7; D call uncertain. V shed 5 bases and J shed 5 bases, with 10 bases lying between them. CDR3 length equals 11 residues. Germline V CDR1 and CDR2: DFQATT, SNEGSKA (reference sequence).

This clonotype was recorded many times. This rearrangement joins TRBV20-1 to TRBJ2-2, with 7 positions matching TRBD2. The CDR3 covers 14 residues. Looked up from germline, CDR1 is DFQATT and CDR2 is SNEGSKA (reference sequence). V lost 4 bases to trimming and J lost 8 bases; unmatched junction nucleotides: 10. The CDR3 sequence is CSATGGLRVGELFF. CDR3 in DNA: TGCAGTGCTACGGGAGGTCTTAGGGTAGGGGAGCTGTTTTTT.

In this sample, this clonotype turned up many times. This chain joins TRBV15 and TRBJ2-1; D perhaps matches TRBD1 (5 bases). The V gene's germline CDR1 is LNHNV and CDR2 YYDKDF (reference sequence). CDR3 length: 14 residues. Between the trimmed V and J ends, which lost 0 bases and 8 bases, there was a span of 11 bases. CDR3 in amino acids: CATSREGHQDEQFF. The CDR3 bases are TGTGCCACCAGCAGAGAAGGACATCAGGATGAGCAGTTCTTC.

This clonotype was detected ten times or more. This chain links TRBV29-1 with TRBJ2-1; tentatively, D is TRBD1 (5 bases). V lost 7 bases to trimming and J lost 4 bases, with 5 bases between them. This CDR3 spans 10 amino acids. Per the germline V gene, CDR1 is SQVTM and CDR2 is ANQGSEA. CDR3 residues: CSGQYNEQFF. Here the CDR3 DNA reads TGCAGCGGACAGTACAATGAGCAGTTCTTC.

V usage is TRBV15 and J usage is TRBJ1-2, with TRBD1 as a possible D gene (6 bases). This CDR3 has 15 residues. Trimming took off 0 bases at V and 0 bases at J, with 8 bases between the two ends. Germline assignment: CDR1 LNHNV and CDR2 YYDKDF (reference sequence). This CDR3 reads CATSRDRGANYGYTF. In nucleotides, the CDR3 is TGTGCCACCAGCAGAGACAGGGGTGCTAACTATGGCTACACCTTC.

This clonotype appeared many times. The rearrangement uses TRBV20-1 and TRBJ2-1; the match to TRBD2 covers 12 bases. The CDR3 totals 18 residues. The ends lost 1 base at V and 2 bases at J; junction bases unmatched: 9. Germline loops: CDR1 DFQATT, CDR2 SNEGSKA (reference sequence). CDR3 nucleotides: TGCAGTGCTAGAGGGCTAGCGGGAGGGCCTGGTACCTACAATGAGCAGTTCTTC. Translating gives CSARGLAGGPGTYNEQFF.

In its sample, this clonotype was seen a few times. The rearrangement joins TRBV9 to TRBJ2-1; 8 nucleotides match TRBD2. This CDR3 contains 16 residues. Germline CDR1 reads SGDLS; CDR2 reads YYNGEE. J gave up 0 bases and V 4 bases, and 6 bases lay outside the gene matches. This CDR3 reads CASSNGLALSYNEQFF. The CDR3 region has the DNA TGTGCCAGCAGCAACGGACTAGCCCTCTCCTACAATGAGCAGTTCTTC.

This clonotype was found a few times. This chain uses TRBV20-1 with TRBJ2-5; D is perhaps TRBD2 (6 bases). This CDR3 is built from 15 residues. Trimming stripped 3 bases from V and 1 base from J, with 15 bases between. CDR1 is DFQATT and CDR2 is SNEGSKA in the germline V gene (reference sequence). The CDR3 sequence is CSASPILAPQETQYF. The CDR3 DNA reads as TGCAGTGCTAGCCCTATCCTAGCGCCCCAAGAGACCCAGTACTTC.

This clonotype has just a few counts. The chain has TRBV5-6 and TRBJ2-1; 9 bases fit TRBD1. V shed 4 bases, J shed 3 bases, and the junction held 8 bases outside the gene matches. This CDR3 has 16 residues. Germline V CDR1 and CDR2: SGHDT, YYEEEE. The CDR3 nucleotides read TGTGCCAGCAGCCACCGCGGGACAGGGCTCTACAATGAGCAGTTCTTC. It encodes CASSHRGTGLYNEQFF.

This clonotype was seen more than once but under ten times. The rearrangement joins TRBV20-1 to TRBJ1-2; the match to TRBD1 covers 7 bases. Losses at the gene ends were 5 bases for V and 6 bases for J; bases not matched to a gene: 6. CDR1 DFQATT and CDR2 SNEGSKA come from the germline V gene (reference sequence). The CDR3 sequence is 12 residues long. CDR3 in DNA: TGCAGTGCTTCGAGGGGGCCAGATGGCTACACCTTC. It yields the protein CSASRGPDGYTF.

The chain joins TRBV10-3 to TRBJ2-5; D remains ambiguous. CDR1 and CDR2 from the germline V gene are ENHRY and SYGVKD. Trimming removed 4 bases from V and 1 base from J, with 10 bases in between. The CDR3 is made up of 14 amino acids. Here the CDR3 reads CAISAGRLQETQYF. The CDR3 bases are TGTGCCATCAGTGCCGGTAGGCTCCAAGAGACCCAGTACTTC.